This T cell receptor (beta chain) came from a study of T cell responses to AZD1222 COVID-19 vaccine. Repertoires were generated with immunoSEQ multiplex PCR, while TCRdb's copy carries only in-frame clones and drops some. The sample holds roughly 100,000 clones; 80% to 95% are singletons and the top ten take 8%. The CDR3 has 13 amino acids. V was shortened by 9 bases and J by 3 bases, with 9 bases between the two germline ends. Germline assignment: CDR1 MNHEY and CDR2 SVGAGI. Sequenced here: peripheral blood, sampled 28 days after the second AZD1222 dose. The source of this sequence is an adult who received the AZD1222 COVID-19 vaccine. The chain joins TRBV6-5 to TRBJ1-6, with D uncertain. The CDR3 region has the DNA TGTGCCAGTAAAAGTTTCTATAATTCACCCCTCCACTTT. This sequence encodes CASKSFYNSPLHF.